The present T cell receptor (beta chain) was sequenced within a study of regulatory T cells in long-lasting Graves disease. Study-level findings and limits: Sharing of public clonotypes was greater in persistent patients (about 2,500) than in new patients (roughly 970).

Time point noted: newly diagnosed GD, antithyroid drugs for less than 3 months. Generation of the TCR library employed RNA extracted from PBMCs. Assembly of TCR beta libraries relied on iRepertoire HTBI primers together with Arm-PCR of CDR3 regions. MiXCR, applied by TCRdb to the multiplex PCR reads, yields one record per CDR3 protein. The table lists about 220,000 distinct CDR3 sequences, roughly a fifth of them singletons, with 12% in the top ten. Only a few counts were recorded for this clonotype. As yet, its antigen is unknown. The V gene lost 1 base and the J gene lost 0 bases, with 10 bases spanning the gap. Germline CDR1 LNHDA, CDR2 SQIVND (reference sequence). The CDR3 sequence is 15 residues long. These sequences were also reported in another study, on T cells in Graves' hyperthyroidism and ophthalmopathy. That source adds: Blood also contained most expanded thyroid clonotypes above 0.001.

The chain joins TRBV19 to TRBJ2-7, with D perhaps matching TRBD2 (6 bases). The specimen comprised peripheral blood mononuclear cells (PBMCs), sampled at new diagnosis, from a patient treated with antithyroid drugs. The sequence was obtained from a woman aged 25 to 45 with Graves disease. The CDR3 spells CASSIGAGSSYEQYF. The CDR3 DNA sequence: TGTGCCAGTAGTATAGGGGCGGGGAGCTCCTACGAGCAGTACTTC. The entire variable domain, with the rest obtained from reference TRBV19 and TRBJ2-7, is as follows: DGGITQSPKYLFRKEGQNVTLSCEQNLNHDAMYWYRQDPGQGLRLIYYSQIVNDFQKGDIAEGYSVSREKKESFPLTVTSAQKNPTAFYLCASSIGAGSSYEQYFGPGTRLTVT.